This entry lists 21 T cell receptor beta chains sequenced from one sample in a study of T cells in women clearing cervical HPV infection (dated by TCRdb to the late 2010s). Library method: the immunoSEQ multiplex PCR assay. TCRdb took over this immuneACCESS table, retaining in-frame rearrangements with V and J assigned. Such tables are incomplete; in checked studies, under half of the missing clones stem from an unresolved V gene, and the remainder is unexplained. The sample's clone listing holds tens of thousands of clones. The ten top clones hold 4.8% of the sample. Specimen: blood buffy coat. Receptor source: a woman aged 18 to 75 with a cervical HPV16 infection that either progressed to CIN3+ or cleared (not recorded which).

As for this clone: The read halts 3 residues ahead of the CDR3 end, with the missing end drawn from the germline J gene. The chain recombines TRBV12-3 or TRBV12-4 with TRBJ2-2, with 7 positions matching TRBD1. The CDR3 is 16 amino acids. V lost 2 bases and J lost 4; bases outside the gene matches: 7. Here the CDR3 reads CASSLRQGEVTGELFF. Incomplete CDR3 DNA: TGTGCCAGCAGTTTAAGGCAGGGGGAAGTCACCGGGGAG.

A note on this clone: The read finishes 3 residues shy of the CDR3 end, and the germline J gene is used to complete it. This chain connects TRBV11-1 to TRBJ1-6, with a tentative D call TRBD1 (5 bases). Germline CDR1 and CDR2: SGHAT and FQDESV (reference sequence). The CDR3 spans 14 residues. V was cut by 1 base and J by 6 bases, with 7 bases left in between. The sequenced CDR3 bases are TGTGCCAGCAGCTTAGGACAGTTTAATTCACCC. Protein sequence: CASSLGQFNSP. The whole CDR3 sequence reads CASSLGQFNSPLHF.

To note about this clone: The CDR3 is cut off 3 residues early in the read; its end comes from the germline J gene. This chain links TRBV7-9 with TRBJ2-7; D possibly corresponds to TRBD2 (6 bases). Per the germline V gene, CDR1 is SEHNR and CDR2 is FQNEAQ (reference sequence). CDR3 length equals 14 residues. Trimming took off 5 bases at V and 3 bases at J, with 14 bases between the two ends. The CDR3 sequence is CASSVGGLNYEQYF. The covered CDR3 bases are TGTGCCAGCAGCGTCGGGGGACTTAACTACGAG.

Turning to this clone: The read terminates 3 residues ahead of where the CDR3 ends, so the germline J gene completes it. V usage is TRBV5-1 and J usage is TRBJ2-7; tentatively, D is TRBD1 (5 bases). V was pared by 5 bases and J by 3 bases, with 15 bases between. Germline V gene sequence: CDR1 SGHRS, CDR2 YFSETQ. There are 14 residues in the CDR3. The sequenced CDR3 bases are TGCGCCAGCAGGAGAGAGACAGACTTCTACGAG. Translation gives CASRRETDFYE. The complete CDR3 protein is CASRRETDFYEQYF.

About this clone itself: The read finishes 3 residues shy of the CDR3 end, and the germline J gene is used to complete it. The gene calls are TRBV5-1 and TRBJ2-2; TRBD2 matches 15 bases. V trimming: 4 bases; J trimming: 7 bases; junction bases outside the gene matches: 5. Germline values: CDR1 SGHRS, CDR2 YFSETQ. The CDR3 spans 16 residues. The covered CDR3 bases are TGCGCCAGCAGCACGGGACTAGCGGGGGGAAACGGGGAG. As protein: CASSTGLAGGNGE. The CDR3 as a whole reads CASSTGLAGGNGELFF.

CDR3 sequence reads: CASSPWEGWDTEAFF. CDR3 DNA (partial): TGTGCCAGTAGTCCCTGGGAGGGGTGGGACACTGAA. The chain links TRBV19 to TRBJ1-1, with D possibly being TRBD1 (5 bases). The read terminates 3 residues ahead of where the CDR3 ends, so the germline J gene completes it. The germline V gene has CDR1 LNHDA and CDR2 SQIVND (reference sequence). The CDR3 sequence is 15 residues long. V lost 5 bases and J 3 bases, leaving 16 bases between the germline ends.

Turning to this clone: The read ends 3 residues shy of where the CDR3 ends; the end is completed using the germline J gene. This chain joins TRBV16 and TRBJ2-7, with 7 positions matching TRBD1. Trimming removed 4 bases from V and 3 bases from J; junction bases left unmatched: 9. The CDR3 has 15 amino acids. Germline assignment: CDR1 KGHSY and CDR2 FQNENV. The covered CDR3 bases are TGTGCCAGCAGCCTTTTACCGGGACAGAGCTACGAG. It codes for CASSLLPGQSYE. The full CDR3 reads CASSLLPGQSYEQYF.

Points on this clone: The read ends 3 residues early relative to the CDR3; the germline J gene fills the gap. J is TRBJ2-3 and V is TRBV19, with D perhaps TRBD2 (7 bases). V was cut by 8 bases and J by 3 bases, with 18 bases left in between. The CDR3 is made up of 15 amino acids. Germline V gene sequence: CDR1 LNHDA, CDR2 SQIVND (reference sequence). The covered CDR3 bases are TGTGCCAGTGCCGAAGGGGGGGGCCGTACAGATACG. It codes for CASAEGGGRTDT. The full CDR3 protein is CASAEGGGRTDTQYF.

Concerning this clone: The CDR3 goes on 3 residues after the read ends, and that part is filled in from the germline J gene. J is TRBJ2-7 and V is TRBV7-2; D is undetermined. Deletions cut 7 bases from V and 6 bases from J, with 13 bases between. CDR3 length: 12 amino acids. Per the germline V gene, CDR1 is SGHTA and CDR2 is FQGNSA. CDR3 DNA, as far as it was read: TGTGCCAGCATCTCCGGCGGCCTCGAG. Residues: CASISGGLE. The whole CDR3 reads CASISGGLEQYF.

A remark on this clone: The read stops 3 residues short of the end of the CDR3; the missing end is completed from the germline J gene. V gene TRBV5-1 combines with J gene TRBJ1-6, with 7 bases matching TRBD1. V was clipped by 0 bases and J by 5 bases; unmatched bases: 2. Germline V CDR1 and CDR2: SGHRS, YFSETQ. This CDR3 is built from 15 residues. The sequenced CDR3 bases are TGCGCCAGCAGCTTGGGAGACAGGGATAATTCACCC. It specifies CASSLGDRDNSP. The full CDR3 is CASSLGDRDNSPLHF.

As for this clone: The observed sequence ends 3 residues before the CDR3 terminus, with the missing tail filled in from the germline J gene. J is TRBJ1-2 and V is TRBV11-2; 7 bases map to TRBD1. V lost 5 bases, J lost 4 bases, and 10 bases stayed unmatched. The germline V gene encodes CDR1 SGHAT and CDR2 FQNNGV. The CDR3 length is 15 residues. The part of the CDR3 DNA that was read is TGTGCCAGCAGCCGACCCGGGACAGCGGGCTATGGC. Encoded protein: CASSRPGTAGYG. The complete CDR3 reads CASSRPGTAGYGYTF.

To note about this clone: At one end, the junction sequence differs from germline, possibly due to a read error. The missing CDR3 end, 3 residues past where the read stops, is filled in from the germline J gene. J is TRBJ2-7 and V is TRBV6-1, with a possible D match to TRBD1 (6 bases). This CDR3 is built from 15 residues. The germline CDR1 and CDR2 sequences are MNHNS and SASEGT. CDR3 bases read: TGTGCCAGCCGTGACCGGGAACAGGGCCCCTACGAG. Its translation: CASRDREQGPYE. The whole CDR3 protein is CASRDREQGPYEQYF.

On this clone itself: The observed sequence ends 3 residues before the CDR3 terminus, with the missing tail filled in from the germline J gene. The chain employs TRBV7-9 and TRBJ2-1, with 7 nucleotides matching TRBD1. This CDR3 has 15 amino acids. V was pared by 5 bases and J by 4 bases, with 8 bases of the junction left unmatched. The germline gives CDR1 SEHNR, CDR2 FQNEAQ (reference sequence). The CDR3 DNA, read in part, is TGTGCCAGCAGCGCCGACCTGGGACAGTACAATGAG. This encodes CASSADLGQYNE. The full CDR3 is CASSADLGQYNEQFF.

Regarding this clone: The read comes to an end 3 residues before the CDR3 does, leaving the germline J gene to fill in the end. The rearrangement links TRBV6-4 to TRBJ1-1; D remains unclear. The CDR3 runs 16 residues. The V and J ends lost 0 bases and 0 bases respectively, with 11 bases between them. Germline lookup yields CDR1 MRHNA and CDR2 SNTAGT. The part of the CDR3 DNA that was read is TGTGCCAGCAGTGACTCTCCCGAAGACATGAACACTGAA. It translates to CASSDSPEDMNTE. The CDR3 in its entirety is CASSDSPEDMNTEAFF.

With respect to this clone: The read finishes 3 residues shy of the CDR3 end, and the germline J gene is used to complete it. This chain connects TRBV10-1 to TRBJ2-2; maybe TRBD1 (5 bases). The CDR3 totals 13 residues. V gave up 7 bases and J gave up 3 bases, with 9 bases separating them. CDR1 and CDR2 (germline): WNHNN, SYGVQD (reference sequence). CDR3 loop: CASIQGHTGELFF. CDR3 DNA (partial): TGCGCCAGCATCCAGGGTCACACCGGGGAG.

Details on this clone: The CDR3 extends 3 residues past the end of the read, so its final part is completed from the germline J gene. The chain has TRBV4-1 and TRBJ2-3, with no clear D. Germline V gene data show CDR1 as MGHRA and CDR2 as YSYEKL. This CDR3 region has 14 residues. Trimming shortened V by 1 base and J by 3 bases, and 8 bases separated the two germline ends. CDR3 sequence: CASSQVIQTDTQYF. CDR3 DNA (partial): TGCGCCAGCAGCCAAGTGATACAGACAGATACG.

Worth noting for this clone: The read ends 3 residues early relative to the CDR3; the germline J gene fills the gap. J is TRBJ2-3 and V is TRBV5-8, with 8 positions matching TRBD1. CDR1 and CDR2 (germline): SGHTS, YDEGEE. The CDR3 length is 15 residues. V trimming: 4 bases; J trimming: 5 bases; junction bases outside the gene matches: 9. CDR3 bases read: TGTGCCAGCAGCCGACAGGGGCGAATTGGAGATACG. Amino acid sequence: CASSRQGRIGDT. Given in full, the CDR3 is CASSRQGRIGDTQYF.

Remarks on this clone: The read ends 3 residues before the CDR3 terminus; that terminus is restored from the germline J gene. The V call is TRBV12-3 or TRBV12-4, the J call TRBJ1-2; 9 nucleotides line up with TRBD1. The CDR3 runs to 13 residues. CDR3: CASRGDRVKGYTF. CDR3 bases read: TGTGCCAGCAGGGGGGACAGGGTGAAAGGC.

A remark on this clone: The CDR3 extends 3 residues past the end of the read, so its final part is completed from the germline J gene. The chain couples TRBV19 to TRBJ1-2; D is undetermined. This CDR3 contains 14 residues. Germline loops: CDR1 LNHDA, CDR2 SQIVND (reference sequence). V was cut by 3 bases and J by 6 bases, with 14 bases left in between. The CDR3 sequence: CASSIGSAADGYTF. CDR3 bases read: TGTGCCAGTAGTATCGGTTCGGCGGCCGATGGC. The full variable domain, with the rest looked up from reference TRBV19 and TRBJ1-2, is DGGITQSPKYLFRKEGQNVTLSCEQNLNHDAMYWYRQDPGQGLRLIYYSQIVNDFQKGDIAEGYSVSREKKESFPLTVTSAQKNPTAFYLCASSIGSAADGYTFGSGTRLTVV.

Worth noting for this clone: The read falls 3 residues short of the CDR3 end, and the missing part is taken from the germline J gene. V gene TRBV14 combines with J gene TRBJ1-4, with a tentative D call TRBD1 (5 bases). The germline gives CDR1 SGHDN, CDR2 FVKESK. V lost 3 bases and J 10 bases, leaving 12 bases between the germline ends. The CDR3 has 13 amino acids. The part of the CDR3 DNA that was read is TGTGCCAGCAGCCAGGGGCCGGGTGGAAAA. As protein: CASSQGPGGK. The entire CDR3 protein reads CASSQGPGGKLFF. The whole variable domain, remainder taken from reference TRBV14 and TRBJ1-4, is EAGVTQFPSHSVIEKGQTVTLRCDPISGHDNLYWYRRVMGKEIKFLLHFVKESKQDESGMPNNRFLAERTGGTYSTLKVQPAELEDSGVYFCASSQGPGGKLFFGSGTQLSVL.

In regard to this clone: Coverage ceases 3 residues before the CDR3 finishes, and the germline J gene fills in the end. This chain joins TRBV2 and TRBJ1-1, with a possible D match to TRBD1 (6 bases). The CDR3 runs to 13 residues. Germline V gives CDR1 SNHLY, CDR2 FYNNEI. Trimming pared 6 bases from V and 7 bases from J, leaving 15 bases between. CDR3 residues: CASRLDSSNEAFF. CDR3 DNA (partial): TGTGCCAGCAGGTTGGACAGCTCTAATGAA. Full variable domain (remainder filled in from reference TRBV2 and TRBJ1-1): EPEVTQTPSHQVTQMGQEVILRCVPISNHLYFYWYRQILGQKVEFLVSFYNNEISEKSEIFDDQFSVERPDGSNFTLKIRSTKLEDSAMYFCASRLDSSNEAFFGQGTRLTVV.